Listed here are 16 T cell receptor beta chains from one sample, sequenced in a study of blood T cell repertoires in COVID-19. Here immunoSEQ multiplex PCR was the method, and the copy in TCRdb shows in-frame clones only, minus some. The repertoire has about 250,000 clones, approximately 85% of them found once; the top ten carry approximately 4.2%. Input material: PBMCs or T cells enriched from blood (not recorded which). The receptors stem from a young woman who had recovered from COVID-19.

This sequence joins TRBV11-2 and TRBJ1-2; no clear D. V dropped 5 bases and J dropped 4 bases, with 20 bases sitting between them. CDR3 length equals 16 residues. Per the germline V gene, CDR1 is SGHAT and CDR2 is FQNNGV. CDR3 nucleotides: TGTGCCAGCAGCCTATTACACACATCAACAGCCTATGGCTACACCTTC. It translates to CASSLLHTSTAYGYTF.

The chain uses TRBV7-9 and TRBJ1-1; weak D call: TRBD1 (5 bases). The germline V gene has CDR1 SEHNR and CDR2 FQNEAQ (reference sequence). V was clipped by 1 base and J by 1 base, with 7 bases between them. This CDR3 has 14 amino acids. CDR3 nucleotide sequence: TGTGCCAGCAGCTTAGTTCAGGGGAACACTGAAGCTTTCTTT. It encodes CASSLVQGNTEAFF.

The chain has TRBV12-3 or TRBV12-4 and TRBJ2-5; 8 bases are shared with TRBD1. Losses at the gene ends were 6 bases for V and 5 bases for J; bases not matched to a gene: 5. This CDR3 comprises 13 residues. The CDR3 DNA reads as TGTGCCAGCAGACCGACAGGGGCTGAGACCCAGTACTTC. Translated, it gives CASRPTGAETQYF.

In this sample, this clone turned up once. The chain uses TRBV18 and TRBJ2-3; 7 bases are shared with TRBD1. CDR1 and CDR2 (germline): KGHSH, LQKENI. The CDR3 is made up of 15 amino acids. J was trimmed by 1 base and V by 3 bases; bases with no gene match: 4. In DNA, the CDR3 is TGTGCCAGCTCACCCGGGCAGGGGGGCACAGATACGCAGTATTTT. This codes for CASSPGQGGTDTQYF.

This clone is termed medium-sized (0.01 to 0.1%). V and J are TRBV12-3 or TRBV12-4 and TRBJ1-1; D unclear. Trimming pared 9 bases from V and 2 bases from J, leaving 13 bases between. This CDR3 has 13 amino acids. CDR3 loop: CASAWADNTEAFF. In nucleotides, the CDR3 is TGTGCCAGTGCTTGGGCAGATAACACTGAAGCTTTCTTT.

This clone was picked up one time. The chain carries TRBV3-1 (or the pseudogene TRBV3-2) and TRBJ2-5, with 9 bases matching TRBD1. V shed 4 bases and J 8 bases; nucleotides not matched to a gene: 8. There are 14 residues in the CDR3. CDR1 is LGHDT and CDR2 is YNNKEL in the germline V gene (reference sequence). This CDR3 reads CASSRRDRETTQYF. In DNA, the CDR3 is TGTGCCAGCAGCCGCCGGGACAGGGAAACAACCCAGTACTTC.

This clone was counted a few times. The chain combines TRBV29-1 with TRBJ2-3; D is unclear. The germline V gene encodes CDR1 SQVTM and CDR2 ANQGSEA. Trimming took 6 bases from V and 0 from J, leaving 31 bases between them. The length of the CDR3 is 20 residues. CDR3 amino acids: CSVPPNSFREAVSSTDTQYF. CDR3 DNA: TGCAGCGTCCCCCCGAATTCCTTCAGAGAGGCGGTTTCTAGCACAGATACGCAGTATTTT.

This clone showed up just once. The V gene is TRBV9, the J gene TRBJ2-7; 7 bases are shared with TRBD2. V dropped 1 base and J dropped 2; count of bases not matched to a gene: 6. CDR1 and CDR2 from the germline V gene are SGDLS and YYNGEE. There are 15 residues in the CDR3. CDR3 sequence (DNA): TGTGCCAGCAGCGTAAAAGCGGGACGACCCTACGAGCAGTACTTC. Protein sequence: CASSVKAGRPYEQYF.

The V call is TRBV7-9, the J call TRBJ2-7, with D perhaps TRBD1 (7 bases). This CDR3 is built from 15 residues. V was trimmed by 5 bases and J by 1 base, leaving 15 bases between them. Germline loops: CDR1 SEHNR, CDR2 FQNEAQ (reference sequence). The CDR3 spells CASSPGGTESYEQYF. DNA for the CDR3: TGTGCCAGCAGCCCCGGCGGGACAGAATCCTACGAGCAGTACTTC.

The J gene is TRBJ2-2, the V gene TRBV27, with a possible D match to TRBD2 (6 bases). The length of the CDR3 is 14 residues. Germline loops: CDR1 MNHEY, CDR2 SMNVEV (reference sequence). V gave up 3 bases and J gave up 6 bases, with 11 bases separating them. CDR3 DNA: TGTGCCAGCAGTTTTTGGTCGGGAGCCGGGGAGCTGTTTTTT. Its protein is CASSFWSGAGELFF.

This clone has just a few counts. V gene TRBV10-3 combines with J gene TRBJ1-6, with unresolved D. Germline values: CDR1 ENHRY, CDR2 SYGVKD. This CDR3 spans 16 amino acids. Trimming took 3 bases from V and 2 from J, leaving 11 bases between them. CDR3 nucleotide sequence: TGTGCCATCAGTGATCGGTCAGGTCCCTATAATTCACCCCTCCACTTT. Protein sequence: CAISDRSGPYNSPLHF.

This chain connects TRBV2 to TRBJ1-6; a possible D gene is TRBD1 (6 bases). V dropped 6 bases and J dropped 7 bases, with 16 bases sitting between them. The CDR3 covers 15 residues. Germline lookup yields CDR1 SNHLY and CDR2 FYNNEI. CDR3 sequence reads: CASRVDYRDNSPLHF. The CDR3 region has the DNA TGTGCCAGCAGGGTTGACTACAGGGACAATTCACCCCTCCACTTT.

This clone has only one observation. Lacking the conserved final phenylalanine or tryptophan, this CDR3 likely reflects a read error. No DNA is shown, since the ends of the CDR3 on it are uncertain; the CDR3 is the one TCRdb lists. V and J are TRBV12-3 or TRBV12-4 and TRBJ1-5; TRBD1 reflects the table's D call only, with no check against the DNA. The CDR3 comprises 10 residues, both ends counted. The chain's CDR3 is CASTPGWGFG.

J is TRBJ2-3 and V is TRBV14; D may be TRBD2 (5 bases). The germline CDR1 and CDR2 sequences are SGHDN and FVKESK. Trimming removed 2 bases from V and 0 bases from J, with 12 bases in between. The CDR3 has 16 residues. CDR3 bases: TGTGCCAGCAGCCAAAGTTTTAGAGGGAGCACAGATACGCAGTATTTT. Translating gives CASSQSFRGSTDTQYF.

The CDR3 region is CASSVGARGGYTF. The CDR3 DNA reads TGTGCCAGCAGCGTAGGGGCCAGGGGCGGCTACACCTTC. V and J are TRBV9 and TRBJ1-2, with TRBD1 as a possible D gene (6 bases). Trimming stripped 0 bases from V and 8 bases from J, with 11 bases between. Germline CDR1 reads SGDLS; CDR2 reads YYNGEE. The length of the CDR3 is 13 residues.

The CDR3 sequence is CASSPVEARSGNTIYF. CDR3 nucleotides: TGTGCCAGCAGCCCCGTTGAAGCCCGCTCTGGAAACACCATATATTTT. The chain carries TRBV9 and TRBJ1-3; D ambiguous. The CDR3 covers 16 residues. The V gene's germline CDR1 is SGDLS and CDR2 YYNGEE. V lost 4 bases to trimming and J lost 0 bases, with 14 bases between them.